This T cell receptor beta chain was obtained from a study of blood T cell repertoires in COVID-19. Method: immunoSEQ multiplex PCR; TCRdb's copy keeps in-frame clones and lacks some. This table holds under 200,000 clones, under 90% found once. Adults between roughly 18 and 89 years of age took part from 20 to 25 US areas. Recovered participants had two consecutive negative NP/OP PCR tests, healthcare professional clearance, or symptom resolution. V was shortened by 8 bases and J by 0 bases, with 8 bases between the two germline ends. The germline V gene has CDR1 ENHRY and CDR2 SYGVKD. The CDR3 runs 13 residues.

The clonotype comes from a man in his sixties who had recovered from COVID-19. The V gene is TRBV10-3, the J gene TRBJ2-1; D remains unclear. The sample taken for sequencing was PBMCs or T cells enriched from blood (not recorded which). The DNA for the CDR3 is TGTGCCATCTCAGGTGGCTCCTACAATGAGCAGTTCTTC. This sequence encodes CAISGGSYNEQFF.